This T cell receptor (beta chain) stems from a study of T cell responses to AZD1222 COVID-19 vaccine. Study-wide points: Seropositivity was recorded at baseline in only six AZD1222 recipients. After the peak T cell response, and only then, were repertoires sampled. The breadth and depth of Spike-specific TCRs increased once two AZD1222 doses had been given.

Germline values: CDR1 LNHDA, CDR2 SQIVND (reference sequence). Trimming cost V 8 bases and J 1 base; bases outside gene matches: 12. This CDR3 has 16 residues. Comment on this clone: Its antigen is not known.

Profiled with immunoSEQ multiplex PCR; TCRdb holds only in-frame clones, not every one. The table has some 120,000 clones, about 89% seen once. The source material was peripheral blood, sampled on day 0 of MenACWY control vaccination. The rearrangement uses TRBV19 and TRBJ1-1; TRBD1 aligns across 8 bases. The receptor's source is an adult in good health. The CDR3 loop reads CASGGQGVTGNTEAFF. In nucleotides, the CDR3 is TGTGCCAGTGGTGGACAGGGCGTAACCGGGAACACTGAAGCTTTCTTT.